The clone carrying this T cell receptor (beta chain) was seen a few times. This record comes from a study of blood T cells in healthy people across ages. Using a J-beta primer mix together with a sample-barcoded 5' primer, a second PCR was run for about 6 to 12 cycles. TCRdb re-analysed the 5' RACE reads in MiXCR, keeping a single row per CDR3 protein. The data show about 1.4 million distinct CDR3 sequences, 55% to 75% seen once. Trimming cost V 2 bases and J 3 bases, with 17 bases left between them. CDR1 and CDR2 from the germline V gene are MNHEY and SVGAGI. This CDR3 has 16 amino acids. The receptor was isolated from a man aged 18 to 30 in good health. This rearrangement joins TRBV6-5 to TRBJ2-7, with D possibly TRBD1 on 5 matching bases. Sequenced sample: blood. CDR3 nucleotides: TGTGCCAGCAGTTACGGGGCCACAGGTCTGGTCTACGAGCAGTACTTC. It is translated as CASSYGATGLVYEQYF.